Listed here is a single T cell receptor (beta chain). Its antigen is undetermined. This record belongs to a study of T-cell reconstitution after alpha-beta-depleted transplantation in children. Points from the study as a whole: The authors attributed T-cell counts and diversity one year after transplant mostly to newly produced T cells. About two months after transplant, alpha-beta T cells reportedly came from several hundred expanded graft clones.

Researchers prepared the TCRbeta library using unique molecular identifiers, the study reports. TCRdb re-called the PCR reads with MiXCR, one entry per CDR3 protein. The table records hundreds of thousands of distinct CDR3 sequences, approximately 12% of them present only once. This specimen was PBMCs, mostly from graft donor cells, taken 360 days after TCRalphabeta/CD19-depleted stem cell transplant. The clonotype was recovered from a male patient younger than 18 who had a stem cell transplant for acute myeloid leukemia, so the T cells may come from the graft donor.

CDR3 sequence reads: CASTLRVGDTQYF. In DNA, the CDR3 is TGTGCCAGCACCCTCCGGGTCGGAGATACGCAGTATTTT. The chain joins TRBV12-3 or TRBV12-4 to TRBJ2-3; D is undetermined. V lost 7 bases to trimming and J lost 5 bases, with 13 bases between them. This CDR3 has 13 amino acids.